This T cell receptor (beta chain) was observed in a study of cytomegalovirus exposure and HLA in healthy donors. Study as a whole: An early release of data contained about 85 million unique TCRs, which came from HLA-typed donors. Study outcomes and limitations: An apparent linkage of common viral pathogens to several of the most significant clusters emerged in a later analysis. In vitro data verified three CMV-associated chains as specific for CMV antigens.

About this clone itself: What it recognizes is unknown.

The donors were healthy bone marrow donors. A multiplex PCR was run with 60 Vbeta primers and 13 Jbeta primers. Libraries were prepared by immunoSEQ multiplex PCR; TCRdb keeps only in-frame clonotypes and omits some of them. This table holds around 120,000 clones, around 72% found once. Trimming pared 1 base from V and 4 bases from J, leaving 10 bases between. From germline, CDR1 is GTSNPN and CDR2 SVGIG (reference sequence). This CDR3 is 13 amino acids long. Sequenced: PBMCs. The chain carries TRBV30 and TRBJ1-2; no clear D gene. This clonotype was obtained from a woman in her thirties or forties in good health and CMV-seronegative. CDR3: CAWSDSGFYGYTF. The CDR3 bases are TGTGCCTGGAGTGACTCAGGATTCTATGGCTACACCTTC.